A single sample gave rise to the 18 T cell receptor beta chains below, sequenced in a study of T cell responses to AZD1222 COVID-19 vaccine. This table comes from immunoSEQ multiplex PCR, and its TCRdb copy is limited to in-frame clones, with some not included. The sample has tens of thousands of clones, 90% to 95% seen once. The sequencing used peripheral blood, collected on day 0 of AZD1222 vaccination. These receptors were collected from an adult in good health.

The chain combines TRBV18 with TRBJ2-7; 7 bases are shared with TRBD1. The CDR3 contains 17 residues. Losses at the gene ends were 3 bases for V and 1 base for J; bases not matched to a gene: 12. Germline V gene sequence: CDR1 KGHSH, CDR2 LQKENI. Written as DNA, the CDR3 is TGTGCCAGCTCACCGGACAGGTTTCTAGCCTCTTCCTACGAGCAGTACTTC. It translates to CASSPDRFLASSYEQYF.

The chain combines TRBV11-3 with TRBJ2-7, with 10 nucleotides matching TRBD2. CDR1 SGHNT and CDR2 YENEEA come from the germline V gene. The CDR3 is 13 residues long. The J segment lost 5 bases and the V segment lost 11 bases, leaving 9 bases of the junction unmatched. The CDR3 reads CAYPKRGGDEQYF. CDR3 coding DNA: TGTGCCTACCCCAAGCGGGGGGGCGACGAGCAGTACTTC.

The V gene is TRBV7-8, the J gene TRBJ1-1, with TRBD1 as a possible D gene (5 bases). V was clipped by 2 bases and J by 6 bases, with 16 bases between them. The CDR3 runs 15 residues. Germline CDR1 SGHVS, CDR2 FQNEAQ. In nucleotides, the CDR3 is TGTGCCAGCAGCTTACAGGCAGGGACGACGGCTGAAGCTTTCTTT. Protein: CASSLQAGTTAEAFF.

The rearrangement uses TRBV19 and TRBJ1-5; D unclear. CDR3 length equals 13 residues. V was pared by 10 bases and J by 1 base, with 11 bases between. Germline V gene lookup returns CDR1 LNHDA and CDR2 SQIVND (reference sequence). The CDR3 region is CATGRLSNQPQHF. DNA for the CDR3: TGTGCCACCGGACGCCTAAGCAATCAGCCCCAGCATTTT.

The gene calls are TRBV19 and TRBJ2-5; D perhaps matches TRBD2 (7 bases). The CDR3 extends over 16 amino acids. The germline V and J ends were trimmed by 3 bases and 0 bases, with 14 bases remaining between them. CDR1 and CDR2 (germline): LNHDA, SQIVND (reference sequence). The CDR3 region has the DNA TGTGCCAGTAGTATTGGTAGGGGGGGATACCAAGAGACCCAGTACTTC. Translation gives CASSIGRGGYQETQYF.

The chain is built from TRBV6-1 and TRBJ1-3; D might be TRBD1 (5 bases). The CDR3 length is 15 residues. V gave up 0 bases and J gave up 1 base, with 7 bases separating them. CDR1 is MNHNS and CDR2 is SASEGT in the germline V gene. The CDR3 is CASSEAGGSGNTIYF. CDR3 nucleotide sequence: TGTGCCAGCAGTGAAGCGGGGGGGTCTGGAAACACCATATATTTT.

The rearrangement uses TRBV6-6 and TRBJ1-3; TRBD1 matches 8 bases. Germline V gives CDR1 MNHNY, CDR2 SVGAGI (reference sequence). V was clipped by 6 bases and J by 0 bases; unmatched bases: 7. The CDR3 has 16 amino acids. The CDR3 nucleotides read TGTGCCAGCAGCGGACAGGGAATTGCCTCTGGAAACACCATATATTTT. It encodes CASSGQGIASGNTIYF.

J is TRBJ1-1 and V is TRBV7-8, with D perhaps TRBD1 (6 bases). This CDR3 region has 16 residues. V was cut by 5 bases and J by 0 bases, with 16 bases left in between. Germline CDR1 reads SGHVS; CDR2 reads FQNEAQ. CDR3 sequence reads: CASSLNVPGVNTEAFF. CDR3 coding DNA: TGTGCCAGCAGCCTAAACGTCCCAGGGGTGAACACTGAAGCTTTCTTT.

The CDR3 DNA is TGTGCCAGCAGTTTAGTTGGGCGGGGGCCCTACAATGAGCAGTTCTTC. This codes for CASSLVGRGPYNEQFF. V usage is TRBV28 and J usage is TRBJ2-1; possibly TRBD2 for D (7 bases). CDR3 length: 16 amino acids. Trimming cost V 2 bases and J 2 bases, with 13 bases left between them. The germline V gene has CDR1 MDHEN and CDR2 SYDVKM.

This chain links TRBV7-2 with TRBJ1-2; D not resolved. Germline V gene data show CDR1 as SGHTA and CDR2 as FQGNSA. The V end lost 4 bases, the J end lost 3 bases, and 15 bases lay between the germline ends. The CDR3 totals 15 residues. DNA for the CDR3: TGTGCCAGCAGCTCCGCCGCCGGCAGCGACTATGGCTACACCTTC. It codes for CASSSAAGSDYGYTF.

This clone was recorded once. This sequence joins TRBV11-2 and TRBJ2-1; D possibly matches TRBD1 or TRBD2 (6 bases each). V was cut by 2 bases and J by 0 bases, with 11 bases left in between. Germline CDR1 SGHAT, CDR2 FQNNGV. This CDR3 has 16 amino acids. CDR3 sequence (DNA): TGTGCCAGCAGCTTAAGGCGGGACAACTCCTACAATGAGCAGTTCTTC. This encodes CASSLRRDNSYNEQFF.

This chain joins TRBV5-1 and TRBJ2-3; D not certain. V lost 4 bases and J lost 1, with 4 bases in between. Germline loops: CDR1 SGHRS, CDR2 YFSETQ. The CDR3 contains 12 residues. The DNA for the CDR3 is TGCGCCAGCAGCGCTGGCACAGATACGCAGTATTTT. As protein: CASSAGTDTQYF.

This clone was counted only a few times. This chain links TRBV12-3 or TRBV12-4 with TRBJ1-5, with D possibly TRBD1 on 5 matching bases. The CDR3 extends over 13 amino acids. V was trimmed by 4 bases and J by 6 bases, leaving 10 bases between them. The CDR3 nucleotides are TGTGCCAGCAGTTCAGGGTTGCGTCAGCCCCAGCATTTT. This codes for CASSSGLRQPQHF.

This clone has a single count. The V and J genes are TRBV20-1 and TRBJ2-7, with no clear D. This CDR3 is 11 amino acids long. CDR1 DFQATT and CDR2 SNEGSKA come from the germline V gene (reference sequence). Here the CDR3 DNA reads TGCAGTGCTATGATCATCGAGACTCCCCAAGTC. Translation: CSAMIIETPQV.

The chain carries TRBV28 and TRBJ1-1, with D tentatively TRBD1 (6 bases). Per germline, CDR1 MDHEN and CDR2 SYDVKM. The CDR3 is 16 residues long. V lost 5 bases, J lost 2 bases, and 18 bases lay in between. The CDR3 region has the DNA TGTGCCAGCAGTCCGGGGGGGCGTGGGGATAACACTGAAGCTTTCTTT. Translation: CASSPGGRGDNTEAFF.

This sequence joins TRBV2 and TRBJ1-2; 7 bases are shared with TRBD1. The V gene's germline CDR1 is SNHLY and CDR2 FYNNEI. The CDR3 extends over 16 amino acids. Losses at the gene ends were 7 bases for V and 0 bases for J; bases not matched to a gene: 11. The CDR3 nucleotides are TGTGCCAGCACCCTGACAGGGACCGTCGCTAACTATGGCTACACCTTC. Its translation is CASTLTGTVANYGYTF. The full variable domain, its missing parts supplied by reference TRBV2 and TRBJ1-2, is EPEVTQTPSHQVTQMGQEVILRCVPISNHLYFYWYRQILGQKVEFLVSFYNNEISEKSEIFDDQFSVERPDGSNFTLKIRSTKLEDSAMYFCASTLTGTVANYGYTFGSGTRLTVV.

For the CDR3, the DNA is TGCGCCAGCAGCCAGAGGACAGGGGATGAAAAACTGTTTTTT. It codes for CASSQRTGDEKLFF. The rearrangement uses TRBV4-1 and TRBJ1-4; 9 bases match TRBD1. Unmatched junction bases numbered 2, after V lost 3 bases and J lost 6 bases. This CDR3 is built from 14 residues. CDR1 MGHRA and CDR2 YSYEKL come from the germline V gene.

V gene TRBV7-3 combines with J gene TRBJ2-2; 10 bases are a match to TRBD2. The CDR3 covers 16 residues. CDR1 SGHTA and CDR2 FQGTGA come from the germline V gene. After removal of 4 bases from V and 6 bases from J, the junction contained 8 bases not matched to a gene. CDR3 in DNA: TGTGCCAGCAGCTCCAGCGGGGGGGCCATGCCCGGGGAGCTGTTTTTT. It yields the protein CASSSSGGAMPGELFF. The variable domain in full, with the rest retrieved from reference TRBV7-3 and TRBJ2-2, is GAGVSQTPSNKVTEKGKYVELRCDPISGHTALYWYRQSLGQGPEFLIYFQGTGAADDSGLPNDRFFAVRPEGSVSTLKIQRTERGDSAVYLCASSSSGGAMPGELFFGEGSRLTVL.